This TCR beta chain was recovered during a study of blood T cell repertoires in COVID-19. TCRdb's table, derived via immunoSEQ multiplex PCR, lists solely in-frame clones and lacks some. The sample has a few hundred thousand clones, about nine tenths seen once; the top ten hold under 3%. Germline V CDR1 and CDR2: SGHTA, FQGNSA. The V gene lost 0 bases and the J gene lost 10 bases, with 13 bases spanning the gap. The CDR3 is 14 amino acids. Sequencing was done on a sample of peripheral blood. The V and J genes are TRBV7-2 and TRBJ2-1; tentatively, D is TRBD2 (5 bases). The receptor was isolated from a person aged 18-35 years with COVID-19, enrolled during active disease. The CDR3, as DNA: TGTGCCAGCAGCTTAGCGCTAAGGTGGGAGGAGCAGTTCTTC. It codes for CASSLALRWEEQFF.